This T cell receptor (beta chain) was recorded in a study of patients and donors after allogeneic stem cell transplantation. Each CDR3 protein gets one entry after TCRdb re-called the RT-PCR reads with MiXCR. The sample records 200,000 to 250,000 distinct CDR3 sequences, 12% to 15% being singletons. The ends lost 1 base at V and 8 bases at J; junction bases unmatched: 14. Germline CDR1 is DFQATT and CDR2 is SNEGSKA (reference sequence). The CDR3 is 16 residues long. This clonotype was seen repeatedly, ten times or more. This chain joins TRBV20-1 and TRBJ2-4; 7 positions agree with TRBD2. The sample consisted of blood, either unsorted or a sorted T cell fraction (not recorded which). The sequence was collected from a human donor who was either an allogeneic HSCT recipient or a stem cell or donor lymphocyte infusion donor (not recorded which). It is not recorded whose cells these are; they may come from a transplant donor. CDR3 nucleotide sequence: TGCAGTGCTAGAGCTGCCTCGGCGGGGGTTGTGTACATTCAGTACTTC. Amino acid sequence: CSARAASAGVVYIQYF.